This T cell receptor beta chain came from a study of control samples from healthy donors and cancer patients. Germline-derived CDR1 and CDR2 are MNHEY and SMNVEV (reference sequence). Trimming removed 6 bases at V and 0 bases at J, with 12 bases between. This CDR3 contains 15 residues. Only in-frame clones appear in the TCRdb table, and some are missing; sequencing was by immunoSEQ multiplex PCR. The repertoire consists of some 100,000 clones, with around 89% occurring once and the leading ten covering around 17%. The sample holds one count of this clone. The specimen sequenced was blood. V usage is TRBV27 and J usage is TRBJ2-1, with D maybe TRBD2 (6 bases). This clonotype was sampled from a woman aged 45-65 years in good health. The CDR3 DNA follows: TGTGCCAGCAGGATTCGGGGGAGCTCCTACAATGAGCAGTTCTTC. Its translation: CASRIRGSSYNEQFF.